This T cell receptor beta chain was sequenced during a study of blood T cell repertoires in COVID-19. Study-wide background: Samples taken during acute and convalescent COVID-19 were collected in the United States, Italy and Spain. PBMCs, B-cell-depleted T cells, or T cells provided the cDNA or gDNA that made up the material.

This clone occurred once. This CDR3 region has 20 residues. V gave up 5 bases and J gave up 1 base; unmatched junction bases: 16. CDR1 is MDHEN and CDR2 is SYDVKM in the germline V gene. Per the study methods: Estimation of nucleated cell counts relied on the amplification of reference gene primers. Profiling relied on immunoSEQ multiplex PCR, and the TCRdb table lists in-frame clones only, not all of them. The V and J calls and clone size are taken from that table; D and trimming were inferred from the DNA. Of 200,000 to 250,000 clones in the sample, 70% to 90% were seen once. This TCR derives from a man aged 50-59 years who had recovered from COVID-19. This sequence joins TRBV28 and TRBJ2-6; 8 bases are a match to TRBD1. Sequenced sample: peripheral blood. The CDR3 DNA is TGTGCCAGCAGTGAAGGGGCAGGGGGCTATTCCCCGTCTGGGGCCAACGTCCTGACTTTC. As protein: CASSEGAGGYSPSGANVLTF. Complete variable domain (other parts from reference TRBV28 and TRBJ2-6): DVKVTQSSRYLVKRTGEKVFLECVQDMDHENMFWYRQDPGLGLRLIYFSYDVKMKEKGDIPEGYSVSREKKERFSLILESASTNQTSMYLCASSEGAGGYSPSGANVLTFGAGSRLTVL.